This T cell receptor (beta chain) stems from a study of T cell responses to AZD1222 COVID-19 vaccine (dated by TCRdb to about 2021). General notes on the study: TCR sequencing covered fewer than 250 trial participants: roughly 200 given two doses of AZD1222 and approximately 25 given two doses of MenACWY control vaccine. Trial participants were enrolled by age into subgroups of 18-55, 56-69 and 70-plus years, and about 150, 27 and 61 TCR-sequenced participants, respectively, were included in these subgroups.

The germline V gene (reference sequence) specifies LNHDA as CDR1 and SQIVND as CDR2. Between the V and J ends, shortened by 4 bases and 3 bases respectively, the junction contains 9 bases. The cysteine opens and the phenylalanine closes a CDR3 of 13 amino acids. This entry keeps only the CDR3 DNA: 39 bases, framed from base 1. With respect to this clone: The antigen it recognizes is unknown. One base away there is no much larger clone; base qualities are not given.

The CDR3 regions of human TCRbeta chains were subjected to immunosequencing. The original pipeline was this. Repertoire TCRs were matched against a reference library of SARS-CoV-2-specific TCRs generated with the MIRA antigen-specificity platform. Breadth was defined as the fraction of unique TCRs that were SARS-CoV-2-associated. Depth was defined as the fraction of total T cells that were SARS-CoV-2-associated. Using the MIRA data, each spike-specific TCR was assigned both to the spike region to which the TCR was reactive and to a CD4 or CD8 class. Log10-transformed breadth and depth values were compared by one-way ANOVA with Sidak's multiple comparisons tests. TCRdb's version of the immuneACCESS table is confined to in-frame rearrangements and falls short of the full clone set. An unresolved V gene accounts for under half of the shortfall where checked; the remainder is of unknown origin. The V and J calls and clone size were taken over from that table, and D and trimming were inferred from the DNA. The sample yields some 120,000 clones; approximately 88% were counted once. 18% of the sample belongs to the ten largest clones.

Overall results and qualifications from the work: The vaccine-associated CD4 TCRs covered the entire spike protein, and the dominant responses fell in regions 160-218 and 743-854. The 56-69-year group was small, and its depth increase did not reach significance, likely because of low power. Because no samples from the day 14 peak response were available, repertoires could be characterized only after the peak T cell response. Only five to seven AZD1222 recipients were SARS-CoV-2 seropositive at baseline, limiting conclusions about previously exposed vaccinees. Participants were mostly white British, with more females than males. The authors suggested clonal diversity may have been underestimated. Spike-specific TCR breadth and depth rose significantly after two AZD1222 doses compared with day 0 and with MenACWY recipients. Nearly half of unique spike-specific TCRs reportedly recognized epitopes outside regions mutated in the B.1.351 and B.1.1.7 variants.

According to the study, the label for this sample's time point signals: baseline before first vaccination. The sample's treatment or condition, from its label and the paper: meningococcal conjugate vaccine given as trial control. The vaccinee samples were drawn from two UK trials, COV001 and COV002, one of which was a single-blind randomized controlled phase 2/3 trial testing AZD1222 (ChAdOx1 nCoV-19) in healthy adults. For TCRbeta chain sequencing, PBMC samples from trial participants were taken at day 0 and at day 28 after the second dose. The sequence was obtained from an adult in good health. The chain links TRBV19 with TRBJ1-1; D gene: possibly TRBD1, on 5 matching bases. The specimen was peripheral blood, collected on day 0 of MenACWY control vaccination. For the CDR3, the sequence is CASSRRGYTEAFF. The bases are TGTGCCAGTAGTAGGAGGGGTTACACTGAAGCTTTCTTT.